The 9 T cell receptor beta chains below were found in one sample sequenced in a study of Ad26.COV2.S vaccination and SARS-CoV-2 variants. The treatment denotes: approximately 18 received Ad26.COV2.S at low or high dose, single or two shots; several received placebo; per-sample allocation not given. Samples came from day 63 after the first vaccine or placebo injection. The assay was immunoSEQ multiplex PCR, and TCRdb's table has in-frame clones only and misses some. In the table there are some 300,000 clones, around 85% of which are singletons. Sample: peripheral blood, taken in a trial of Ad26.COV2.S vaccine versus placebo. Receptors were obtained from a person aged 18-60 years who received the Ad26.COV2.S COVID-19 vaccine or a placebo.

This clone was observed a few times. The rearrangement links TRBV5-1 to TRBJ2-7; a weak D match, TRBD1 (6 bases). Germline CDR1 SGHRS, CDR2 YFSETQ. Between the trimmed V and J ends, which lost 0 bases and 1 base, there was a span of 8 bases. The CDR3 is 14 residues long. This chain's CDR3 is CASSLGGQSYEQYF. The DNA for the CDR3 is TGCGCCAGCAGCTTGGGCGGACAGTCCTACGAGCAGTACTTC.

The rearrangement links TRBV28 to TRBJ2-5; D might be TRBD1 (6 bases). Trimming took off 10 bases at V and 4 bases at J, with 22 bases between the two ends. Germline loops: CDR1 MDHEN, CDR2 SYDVKM. This CDR3 has 15 amino acids. The CDR3 bases are TGTGCCACAAGCAGGGGTGGCCCGGCGGGAGAGACCCAGTACTTC. Translating it yields CATSRGGPAGETQYF. Supplemented by reference TRBV28 and TRBJ2-5, the full variable domain reads DVKVTQSSRYLVKRTGEKVFLECVQDMDHENMFWYRQDPGLGLRLIYFSYDVKMKEKGDIPEGYSVSREKKERFSLILESASTNQTSMYLCATSRGGPAGETQYFGPGTRLLVL.

This chain joins TRBV12-3 or TRBV12-4 and TRBJ1-3; weak D call: TRBD1 (5 bases). This CDR3 has 12 amino acids. Between the trimmed V and J ends, which lost 8 bases and 4 bases, there was a span of 9 bases. The CDR3 is CASRGTGNTIYF. The CDR3 DNA is TGTGCCAGCCGGGGGACCGGAAACACCATATATTTT.

This chain connects TRBV10-3 to TRBJ1-2; a weak D match, TRBD1 (6 bases). Trimming left V 6 bases short and J 4 bases short, with 12 bases between. CDR3 length: 13 residues. The V gene's germline CDR1 is ENHRY and CDR2 SYGVKD. The CDR3 reads CAISLQGSYGYTF. CDR3 sequence (DNA): TGTGCCATCAGCTTACAGGGATCCTATGGCTACACCTTC.

The CDR3 sequence: CASSLVQETASGGDYEQYF. CDR3 coding DNA: TGCGCCAGCAGCCTGGTCCAGGAGACTGCTAGCGGGGGGGACTACGAGCAGTACTTC. The chain is built from TRBV5-1 and TRBJ2-7; 12 nucleotides match TRBD2. V shed 4 bases, J shed 3 bases, and the junction held 17 bases outside the gene matches. From germline, CDR1 is SGHRS and CDR2 YFSETQ. CDR3 length: 19 residues.

V and J are TRBV6-5 and TRBJ2-2, with TRBD1 identical over 7 bases. CDR1 is MNHEY, CDR2 SVGAGI, per germline. After removal of 4 bases from V and 6 bases from J, the junction contained 2 bases not matched to a gene. This CDR3 has 13 residues. CDR3 residues: CASSLGGAGELFF. CDR3 DNA sequence: TGTGCCAGCAGTTTAGGGGGCGCCGGGGAGCTGTTTTTT.

J is TRBJ2-5 and V is TRBV5-8; no firm D call. The CDR3 runs to 12 residues. Germline lookup yields CDR1 SGHTS and CDR2 YDEGEE. V was clipped by 2 bases and J by 5 bases, with 7 bases between them. The CDR3 DNA follows: TGTGCCAGCAGCTTAATACTCGAGACCCAGTACTTC. This codes for CASSLILETQYF.

The chain couples TRBV7-2 to TRBJ2-3; weak D call: TRBD1 (6 bases). Germline CDR1 SGHTA, CDR2 FQGNSA. There are 15 residues in the CDR3. V shed 1 base and J shed 8 bases, with 16 bases lying between them. The CDR3 sequence: CASSLEAGADRTQYF. The CDR3 bases are TGTGCCAGCAGCTTAGAGGCAGGGGCGGACCGTACGCAGTATTTT.

J is TRBJ2-3 and V is TRBV2, with no clear D. Germline assignment: CDR1 SNHLY and CDR2 FYNNEI. Deletions cut 3 bases from V and 2 bases from J, with 3 bases between. This CDR3 region has 12 residues. CDR3 DNA sequence: TGTGCCAGCAGTGAGAACACAGATACGCAGTATTTT. Translation: CASSENTDTQYF.